The next 15 T cell receptor beta chains were all read from a single sample in a study of blood T cell repertoires in COVID-19. Some clones are missing from TCRdb's copy, which holds only in-frame ones; the method was immunoSEQ multiplex PCR. The table shows 200,000 to 300,000 clones, with 88% occurring only once. Sequenced material: peripheral blood. These receptors were collected from a man at least 80 years old with acute or convalescent COVID-19.

This rearrangement joins TRBV21-1 to TRBJ1-2; the table assigns TRBD1, which was not confirmed against the DNA. TRBV21-1 is recorded as a pseudogene. The length of the CDR3 is 13 residues. The CDR3 here is CASRRDRGCGYTF. In DNA form, the CDR3 reads TGTGCCAGCAGGAGAGACAGGGGTTGTGGCTACACCTTC.

V is TRBV4-2 and J is TRBJ1-4, with no clear D. Trimming cost V 0 bases and J 12 bases, with 5 bases left between them. Germline CDR1 LGHNA, CDR2 YNFKEQ. This CDR3 comprises 11 residues. Here the CDR3 reads CASSQERELFF. In DNA form, the CDR3 reads TGTGCCAGCAGCCAAGAGAGGGAACTGTTTTTT.

This sequence joins TRBV29-1 and TRBJ2-7; TRBD2 aligns across 7 bases. The CDR3 contains 11 residues. J lost 5 bases, V lost 3 bases, and 1 base had no gene match. The germline CDR1 and CDR2 sequences are SQVTM and ANQGSEA. CDR3 loop: CSVEAGDEQYF. CDR3 sequence (DNA): TGCAGCGTTGAGGCGGGAGACGAGCAGTACTTC.

The table lists this clone with a few counts. V and J are TRBV28 and TRBJ2-7, with TRBD2 matching 13 bases. V gave up 6 bases and J gave up 2 bases; unmatched junction bases: 1. The CDR3 totals 14 residues. Per the germline V gene, CDR1 is MDHEN and CDR2 is SYDVKM. CDR3: CASRGLAGTYEQYF. In nucleotides, the CDR3 is TGTGCCAGCAGGGGACTAGCGGGGACCTACGAGCAGTACTTC.

The chain is built from TRBV2 and TRBJ1-3; D unresolved. Germline V gene sequence: CDR1 SNHLY, CDR2 FYNNEI. V lost 2 bases to trimming and J lost 4 bases, with 3 bases between them. The CDR3 loop spans 12 amino acids. CDR3 residues: CASSELGNTIYF. CDR3 coding DNA: TGTGCCAGCAGTGAACTCGGAAACACCATATATTTT.

The chain links TRBV19 to TRBJ1-2, with a weak D call TRBD1 (6 bases). This CDR3 comprises 14 residues. Germline V gives CDR1 LNHDA, CDR2 SQIVND (reference sequence). Trimming removed 5 bases at V and 4 bases at J, with 14 bases between. The CDR3 region has the DNA TGTGCCAGTAGTGCTCAGGGGAGTGGCTATGGCTACACCTTC. As protein: CASSAQGSGYGYTF.

This chain connects TRBV19 to TRBJ2-1, with TRBD2 matching 9 bases. The length of the CDR3 is 16 residues. Germline V gene sequence: CDR1 LNHDA, CDR2 SQIVND (reference sequence). The V gene end was trimmed by 3 bases and the J gene end by 5 bases; junction bases not matched to a gene: 8. Here the CDR3 DNA reads TGTGCCAGTAGTATCGCGGGAGGGCCGGACCACAATGAGCAGTTCTTC. This sequence encodes CASSIAGGPDHNEQFF. Full variable domain (remainder filled in from reference TRBV19 and TRBJ2-1): DGGITQSPKYLFRKEGQNVTLSCEQNLNHDAMYWYRQDPGQGLRLIYYSQIVNDFQKGDIAEGYSVSREKKESFPLTVTSAQKNPTAFYLCASSIAGGPDHNEQFFGPGTRLTVL.

The rearrangement uses TRBV5-1 and TRBJ2-5; 12 bases are a match to TRBD2. The CDR3 covers 16 residues. Trimming removed 3 bases from V and 5 bases from J; junction bases left unmatched: 8. CDR1 is SGHRS and CDR2 is YFSETQ in the germline V gene. CDR3 amino acids: CASSWTSGNSRETQYF. CDR3 sequence (DNA): TGCGCCAGCAGCTGGACTAGCGGGAATTCACGGGAGACCCAGTACTTC.

The sample holds one count of this clone. The chain employs TRBV7-3 and TRBJ2-1; no firm D call. Germline V CDR1 and CDR2: SGHTA, FQGTGA. The ends were cut back, 4 bases at V and 4 bases at J, with 20 bases in the middle. This CDR3 has 17 residues. CDR3: CASSSGLARRFYNEQFF. The CDR3 coding sequence is TGTGCCAGCAGCTCCGGGTTGGCGCGGAGATTTTACAATGAGCAGTTCTTC.

The sample holds one count of this clone. The chain uses TRBV19 and TRBJ2-5; the match to TRBD1 covers 10 bases. The trim removed 3 bases at V and 4 bases at J, leaving 11 bases unmatched. CDR1 and CDR2 from the germline V gene are LNHDA and SQIVND (reference sequence). The CDR3 length is 17 residues. The CDR3 is CASSMRQGARFPETQYF. The CDR3 DNA follows: TGTGCCAGTAGTATGAGACAGGGGGCGAGATTTCCAGAGACCCAGTACTTC.

Only one count was recorded for this clone. The chain recombines TRBV5-1 with TRBJ2-1; 8 nucleotides align to TRBD2. Germline CDR1 and CDR2: SGHRS and YFSETQ. This CDR3 contains 17 residues. J gave up 6 bases and V 2 bases, and 13 bases lay outside the gene matches. The CDR3 region is CASSLGSGSGGLNEQFF. The CDR3 region has the DNA TGCGCCAGCAGCTTAGGCTCCGGGAGCGGGGGTCTCAATGAGCAGTTCTTC.

Turning to this clone: The same CDR3 also results from other DNA sequences found in this sample. The chain is built from TRBV7-2 and TRBJ1-4, with unresolved D. The CDR3 runs to 14 residues. Germline V lookup: CDR1 SGHTA, CDR2 FQGNSA. The V gene lost 1 base and the J gene lost 5 bases, with 8 bases spanning the gap. This chain's CDR3 is CASSLGGNNEKLFF. In nucleotides, the CDR3 is TGTGCCAGCAGCTTAGGCGGGAACAATGAAAAACTGTTTTTT. Drawing the rest from reference TRBV7-2 and TRBJ1-4, the complete variable domain is GAGVSQSPSNKVTEKGKDVELRCDPISGHTALYWYRQSLGQGLEFLIYFQGNSAPDKSGLPSDRFSAERTGGSVSTLTIQRTQQEDSAVYLCASSLGGNNEKLFFGSGTQLSVL.

V and J are TRBV19 and TRBJ2-6; D is ambiguous. V was pared by 3 bases and J by 2 bases, with 8 bases between. The CDR3 is made up of 15 amino acids. Germline V gene lookup returns CDR1 LNHDA and CDR2 SQIVND (reference sequence). CDR3 region: CASSISGAGANVLTF. DNA of the CDR3: TGTGCCAGTAGTATTTCGGGTGCTGGGGCCAACGTCCTGACTTTC.

The chain links TRBV7-9 to TRBJ2-7, with TRBD2 as a possible D gene (5 bases). Between the trimmed V and J ends, which lost 5 bases and 3 bases, there was a span of 14 bases. Germline V gives CDR1 SEHNR, CDR2 FQNEAQ (reference sequence). The CDR3 is 14 residues long. DNA for the CDR3: TGTGCCAGCAGCCCCCAGCCCGGGAACTACGAGCAGTACTTC. Protein product: CASSPQPGNYEQYF.

The chain couples TRBV7-2 to TRBJ2-7; TRBD1 is a possible D gene (5 bases). Deletions cut 2 bases from V and 5 bases from J, with 16 bases between. CDR1 and CDR2 from the germline V gene are SGHTA and FQGNSA. CDR3 size: 15 residues. The CDR3 DNA reads TGTGCCAGCAGCTTAATCGGCAGGGTGGGCAACGAGCAGTACTTC. It specifies CASSLIGRVGNEQYF.